The rows below give T cell receptor beta chains drawn from one sample of a study of T cell responses to AZD1222 COVID-19 vaccine. Repertoires were generated with immunoSEQ multiplex PCR, while TCRdb's copy carries only in-frame clones and drops some. The repertoire holds roughly 35,000 clones, with about nine tenths as singletons. The sequencing here drew on peripheral blood, taken 28 days after the second AZD1222 dose. The receptors come from an adult who received the AZD1222 COVID-19 vaccine. Each CDR3 is given with its conserved first and last residue. D genes are given only for firm matches. Size values are once, few and many counts, or a class for expanded clones, and some rows have none.

>TRBJ1-1|NA|TRBV7-8|NA
CASSLTSDTEAFF
TGTGCCAGCAGCTTAACTTCGGACACTGAAGCTTTCTTT
>TRBJ2-7|NA|TRBV4-1|NA
CASSQDFNGMQYF
TGCGCCAGCAGCCAAGACTTTAACGGGATGCAGTACTTC
>TRBJ2-6|NA|TRBV19|TRBD1
CASRPRDRARPGANVLTF
TGTGCCAGTAGACCCCGGGACAGGGCAAGGCCTGGGGCCAACGTCCTGACTTTC
>TRBJ1-2|few|TRBV27|NA
CASSPDPSVYGYTF
TGTGCCAGCAGTCCGGACCCAAGCGTCTATGGCTACACCTTC
>TRBJ2-1|NA|TRBV27|TRBD1
CASSLNRGRNNEQFF
TGTGCCAGCAGCCTAAACAGGGGACGGAACAATGAGCAGTTCTTC
>TRBJ2-3|NA|TRBV5-1|NA
CASSLGPGADTQYF
TGCGCCAGCAGCTTGGGTCCAGGGGCAGATACGCAGTATTTT
>TRBJ2-1|NA|TRBV19|TRBD2
CASSIDAGVSYNEQFF
TGTGCCAGTAGTATAGATGCGGGAGTGTCCTACAATGAGCAGTTCTTC
>TRBJ1-4|NA|TRBV27|NA
CASSFSGVNEKLFF
TGTGCCAGCAGCTTCAGCGGAGTCAATGAAAAACTGTTTTTT
>TRBJ2-5|NA|TRBV7-2|NA
CASSLEGLAQETQYF
TGTGCCAGCAGCTTAGAAGGCCTAGCACAAGAGACCCAGTACTTC
>TRBJ1-4|NA|TRBV5-1|NA
CASSLSSATNEKLFF
TGCGCCAGCAGCTTGTCTAGTGCAACTAATGAAAAACTGTTTTTT
>TRBJ2-3|NA|TRBV6-2/TRBV6-3|NA
CASSYRGQWAEGDTQYF
TGTGCCAGCAGTTACCGGGGTCAGTGGGCCGAAGGAGATACGCAGTATTTT
>TRBJ2-3|NA|TRBV7-2|NA
CASSNRHTQYF
TGTGCCAGCAGCAACAGGCATACGCAGTATTTT
>TRBJ2-2|NA|TRBV5-1|TRBD2
CASSTSGTSGGKPGELFF
TGCGCCAGCAGCACTTCCGGGACTAGCGGGGGGAAGCCCGGGGAGCTGTTTTTT
>TRBJ2-7|NA|TRBV18|NA
CASSADPKYEQYF
TGTGCCAGCTCAGCCGACCCCAAATACGAGCAGTACTTC
>TRBJ2-1|NA|TRBV19|TRBD2
CASKKPGGPYNEQFF
TGTGCCAGCAAGAAACCGGGGGGGCCTTACAATGAGCAGTTCTTC
>TRBJ1-5|once|TRBV19|NA
CASSIEEGGYQPQHF
TGTGCCAGTAGTATAGAGGAAGGGGGATATCAGCCCCAGCATTTT
>TRBJ1-1|NA|TRBV12-3/TRBV12-4|NA
CASNPTGLTEAFF
TGTGCCAGCAACCCTACAGGGCTGACTGAAGCTTTCTTT
>TRBJ1-6|NA|TRBV20-1|TRBD1
CSASWLQGANSPLHF
TGCAGTGCTAGTTGGCTTCAGGGGGCGAATTCACCCCTCCACTTT
>TRBJ1-1|NA|TRBV18|TRBD1
CASSSAGGGTEAFF
TGTGCCAGCTCGTCCGCAGGGGGTGGAACTGAAGCTTTCTTT
>TRBJ2-1|few|TRBV2|TRBD2
CASSETSGTYNEQFF
TGTGCCAGCAGTGAGACTAGCGGGACCTACAATGAGCAGTTCTTC
>TRBJ1-5|NA|TRBV2|NA
CASSEDVYGNQPQHF
TGTGCCAGCAGTGAAGACGTCTATGGGAATCAGCCCCAGCATTTT
>TRBJ1-5|NA|TRBV6-5|NA
CASRPTGQINQPQHF
TGTGCCAGCAGGCCTACCGGGCAGATCAATCAGCCCCAGCATTTT
>TRBJ1-4|NA|TRBV19|NA
CASSKQGNGYEKLFF
TGTGCCAGTAGTAAGCAGGGGAATGGCTATGAAAAACTGTTTTTT
>TRBJ2-1|once|TRBV5-1|NA
CASSLRVGEGNEQFF
TGCGCCAGCAGCTTGAGGGTTGGCGAGGGGAATGAGCAGTTCTTC
>TRBJ1-1|NA|TRBV30|NA
CAWSPNRSGTEAFF
TGTGCCTGGAGCCCAAACAGGTCGGGCACTGAAGCTTTCTTT
>TRBJ2-1|NA|TRBV3-1/TRBV3-2|TRBD1
CASSQGWDRGGNEQFF
TGTGCCAGCAGCCAAGGTTGGGACAGGGGGGGAAATGAGCAGTTCTTC
>TRBJ2-5|NA|TRBV9|NA
CASSASTGTQETQYF
TGTGCCAGCAGCGCTTCGACAGGTACCCAAGAGACCCAGTACTTC
>TRBJ1-2|few|TRBV30|NA
CAWNGANYGYTF
TGTGCCTGGAATGGAGCTAACTATGGCTACACCTTC
>TRBJ2-7|NA|TRBV11-2|TRBD2
CASSLQLAGTSEQYF
TGTGCCAGCAGCTTACAACTAGCGGGGACCTCCGAGCAGTACTTC
>TRBJ1-2|NA|TRBV5-1|NA
CASNQGHPNYGYTF
TGCGCTTCCAATCAAGGCCATCCTAACTATGGCTACACCTTC
>TRBJ2-3|once|TRBV5-1|NA
CASSLGGSTDTQYF
TGCGCCAGCAGCTTGGGCGGGAGCACAGATACGCAGTATTTT
>TRBJ1-6|NA|TRBV6-5|NA
CAIRGPGELNSPLHF
TGTGCCATCAGAGGCCCCGGTGAACTTAATTCACCCCTCCACTTT
>TRBJ2-7|NA|TRBV5-1|TRBD2
CASSPLAGDYEQYF
TGCGCCAGCAGCCCACTAGCGGGTGACTACGAGCAGTACTTC
>TRBJ1-1|NA|TRBV2|NA
CASRVSLNTEAFF
TGTGCCAGCAGGGTGAGTTTGAACACTGAAGCTTTCTTT
>TRBJ1-1|NA|TRBV7-9|NA
CASSLQENTEAFF
TGTGCCAGCAGCTTGCAAGAGAACACTGAAGCTTTCTTT
>TRBJ2-1|NA|TRBV25-1|NA
CASSGRPDNEQFF
TGTGCCAGCAGTGGGCGACCTGACAATGAGCAGTTCTTC
>TRBJ1-5|NA|TRBV19|NA
CASTLAQVLDQPQHF
TGTGCCAGTACCTTAGCTCAGGTGCTGGATCAGCCCCAGCATTTT
>TRBJ2-1|NA|TRBV4-2|NA
CASSQRAISSYNEQFF
TGTGCCAGCAGCCAACGGGCGATTTCTAGCTACAATGAGCAGTTCTTC
>TRBJ1-2|NA|TRBV18|NA
CASSPQDGTNYGYTF
TGTGCCAGCTCACCCCAGGACGGTACTAACTATGGCTACACCTTC
>TRBJ1-3|NA|TRBV6-5|TRBD1
CASSMEGQGENTIYF
TGTGCCAGCAGTATGGAGGGGCAGGGGGAAAACACCATATATTTT
>TRBJ2-7|NA|TRBV5-1|TRBD1
CASSREQGAYEQYF
TGCGCCAGCAGCAGGGAACAGGGGGCCTACGAGCAGTACTTC
>TRBJ2-7|NA|TRBV7-2|NA
CASSGDSGMIYEQYF
TGTGCCAGCAGCGGGGACAGCGGGATGATCTACGAGCAGTACTTC
>TRBJ1-2|NA|TRBV2|TRBD1
CASSEVRGQGSGYTF
TGTGCCAGCAGTGAGGTGAGGGGACAGGGGTCTGGCTACACCTTC
>TRBJ2-3|NA|TRBV18|NA
CASSPDTNTQYF
TGTGCCAGCTCACCAGACACCAATACGCAGTATTTT
>TRBJ1-1|NA|TRBV5-1|NA
CASSFVQGEAFF
TGCGCCAGCAGCTTTGTACAGGGTGAAGCTTTCTTT